The 9 T cell receptor beta chains below all came from one sample that was sequenced in a study of blood T cell repertoires in COVID-19. The protocol was immunoSEQ multiplex PCR, while the TCRdb copy is restricted to in-frame clones and leaves out a portion. The sample lists some 240,000 clones; over 75% were seen once. Sample: PBMCs or T cells enriched from blood (not recorded which). The receptors originated from a woman between 40 and 50 years old who had been exposed to COVID-19.

J is TRBJ1-1 and V is TRBV19; 7 bases line up with TRBD1. Trimming took 10 bases from V and 0 from J; bases not matched to a gene: 5. The CDR3 is 13 residues long. Looked up from germline, CDR1 is LNHDA and CDR2 is SQIVND (reference sequence). Here the CDR3 reads CATVDRVNTEAFF. CDR3 DNA sequence: TGTGCCACCGTCGACAGGGTGAACACTGAAGCTTTCTTT.

The chain carries TRBV29-1 and TRBJ1-1, with D possibly matching TRBD1 (6 bases). CDR1 is SQVTM and CDR2 is ANQGSEA in the germline V gene. The V gene lost 7 bases and the J gene lost 2 bases, with 14 bases spanning the gap. There are 13 residues in the CDR3. The CDR3 nucleotides read TGCAGCGCGCCGGGACACCTAAACACTGAAGCTTTCTTT. This encodes CSAPGHLNTEAFF. The entire variable domain, with the rest obtained from reference TRBV29-1 and TRBJ1-1, is as follows: SAVISQKPSRDICQRGTSLTIQCQVDSQVTMMFWYRQQPGQSLTLIATANQGSEATYESGFVIDKFPISRPNLTFSTLTVSNMSPEDSSIYLCSAPGHLNTEAFFGQGTRLTVV.

The V call is TRBV7-2, the J call TRBJ1-1, with TRBD1 as a possible D gene (6 bases). V shed 2 bases and J shed 6 bases, with 19 bases lying between them. The CDR3 is made up of 16 amino acids. Germline assignment: CDR1 SGHTA and CDR2 FQGNSA. CDR3 protein: CASSLSADRMGPEAFF. CDR3 bases: TGTGCCAGCAGCTTATCGGCTGACAGGATGGGCCCTGAAGCTTTCTTT. Filled out from reference TRBV7-2 and TRBJ1-1, the complete variable domain reads GAGVSQSPSNKVTEKGKDVELRCDPISGHTALYWYRQSLGQGLEFLIYFQGNSAPDKSGLPSDRFSAERTGGSVSTLTIQRTQQEDSAVYLCASSLSADRMGPEAFFGQGTRLTVV.

The chain is built from TRBV6-2 or TRBV6-3 and TRBJ2-1; D is possibly TRBD1 (5 bases). Germline CDR1 is MNHEY and CDR2 is SVGEGT. V lost 5 bases and J lost 6, with 14 bases in between. This CDR3 has 14 amino acids. The CDR3 region has the DNA TGTGCCAGCAGTGCCACAGGTGTTAGCAATGAGCAGTTCTTC. It yields the protein CASSATGVSNEQFF.

CDR3 residues: CAWTPTGSYGYTF. DNA of the CDR3: TGTGCCTGGACCCCGACAGGGTCCTATGGCTACACCTTC. The rearrangement uses TRBV30 and TRBJ1-2; the match to TRBD1 covers 7 bases. This CDR3 region has 13 residues. Germline V CDR1 and CDR2: GTSNPN, SVGIG (reference sequence). With V trimmed by 4 bases and J by 4 bases, 6 bases remained unmatched.

The CDR3 DNA reads as TGTGCCAGCAGCTTGGGACTAGCGGGACGCTACAATGAGCAGTTCTTC. Amino acid sequence: CASSLGLAGRYNEQFF. The V and J genes are TRBV5-4 and TRBJ2-1; 11 bases map to TRBD2. The CDR3 runs to 16 residues. The germline V gene has CDR1 SGHNT and CDR2 YYREEE (reference sequence). V trimming: 0 bases; J trimming: 3 bases; junction bases outside the gene matches: 2.

The chain joins TRBV4-1 to TRBJ2-1; 12 bases fit TRBD2. The CDR3 covers 17 residues. CDR1 is MGHRA and CDR2 is YSYEKL in the germline V gene. Trimming cost V 2 bases and J 0 bases; bases outside gene matches: 2. The CDR3 sequence is CASSQLAGGPSYNEQFF. The CDR3 DNA follows: TGCGCCAGCAGCCAACTAGCGGGAGGGCCCTCCTACAATGAGCAGTTCTTC.

Points on this clone: The junction and the germline gene differ at one end; a read error may be behind it. The chain recombines TRBV5-1 with TRBJ1-6; a possible D gene is TRBD1 (5 bases). Germline lookup yields CDR1 SGHRS and CDR2 YFSETQ. The CDR3 covers 17 residues. CDR3 DNA sequence: TGTGCCAGCAGCGCACGACAGAGGAGCTCCTATAATTCACCCCTCCACTTT. Amino acids: CASSARQRSSYNSPLHF.

This chain links TRBV19 with TRBJ2-5; perhaps TRBD1 as D (6 bases). Trimming took 5 bases from V and 6 from J, leaving 13 bases between them. Germline-derived CDR1 and CDR2 are LNHDA and SQIVND (reference sequence). This CDR3 is 13 amino acids long. CDR3 amino acids: CASSPGQWKTQYF. The CDR3 coding sequence is TGTGCCAGTAGTCCCGGACAGTGGAAGACCCAGTACTTC.